This T cell receptor beta chain was sequenced during a study of blood T cell repertoires in COVID-19. Whole-study context: Acute and convalescent COVID-19 specimens originated in the United States, Italy and Spain. PBMCs, B-cell-depleted T cells, or T cells were the source of the cDNA or gDNA that made up the material.

As originally analysed: The authors estimated nucleated cell counts from reference gene primer amplification. TCRdb's copy holds only in-frame clones and misses some; the assay was immunoSEQ multiplex PCR. V, J and clone size are those of that table, while D and trimming were read from the DNA. The data contain 350,000 to 450,000 clones, approximately 86% of them singletons. Specimen: peripheral blood. The receptor's source is a woman aged 55-69 years with COVID-19, enrolled during active disease.

CDR3 nucleotide sequence: TGTGCCACCAGGGGGGGGACAGATACGCAGTATTTT. This gives the protein CATRGGTDTQYF. The genes are TRBV24-1 and TRBJ2-3; 7 bases fit TRBD2. The V gene's germline CDR1 is KGHDR and CDR2 SFDVKD. The CDR3 has 12 residues. The V and J ends lost 7 bases and 3 bases, in that order; junction bases with no gene match: 0.